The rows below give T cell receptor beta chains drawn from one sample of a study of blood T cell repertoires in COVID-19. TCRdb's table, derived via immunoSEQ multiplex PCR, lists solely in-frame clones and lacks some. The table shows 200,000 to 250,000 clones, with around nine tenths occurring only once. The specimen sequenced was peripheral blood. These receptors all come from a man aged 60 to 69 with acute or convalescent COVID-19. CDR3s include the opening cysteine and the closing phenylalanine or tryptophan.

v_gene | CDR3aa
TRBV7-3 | CASSLAKAGEQYF
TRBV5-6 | CASSYDRGGETQYF
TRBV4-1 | CASSQDPGQGRHGYTF
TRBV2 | CASRGDRVGHGYTF
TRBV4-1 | CASSRSSGQGITYEQYF
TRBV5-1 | CASRNWTGQGVGANYGYTF
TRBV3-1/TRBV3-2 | CASSQDVGGGRETQYF
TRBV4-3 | CASSQGLGHLHF
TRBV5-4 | CASSLRRTSGGGSTDTQYF
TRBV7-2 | CASSSERSWEVETQYF
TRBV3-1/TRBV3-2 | CASSRQGAYEQYF
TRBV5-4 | CASSMGNQDEQFF
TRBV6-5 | CASGWGTGGYEQYF
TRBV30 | CAWSVQGETQYF
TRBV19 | CASSARTGDSYEQYF
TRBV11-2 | CASTRDYRKEQYF
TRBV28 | CAGGWAGTGSNYGYTF
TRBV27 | CASSLFQSSYNEQFF
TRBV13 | CASSPHDLLAGGPYEQYF
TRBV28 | CASSLTLLNTGELFF
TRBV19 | CASRGGPTNEKLFF
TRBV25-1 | CASSEWGVGYTF
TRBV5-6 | CASSLVRQGNNEQFF
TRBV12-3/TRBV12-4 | CASRILGAEAFF
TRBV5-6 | CASSLAGTAEKLFF
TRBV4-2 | CASSQFPFRGVIYEQYF
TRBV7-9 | CATPRTSTDTQYF
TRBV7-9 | CASSQTGYQETQYF
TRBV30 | CAAGAETQYF
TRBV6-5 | CATRGQGRETQYF
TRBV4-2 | CASSQAPSGGRYYYEQYF
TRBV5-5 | CASSEGQGGYSGPENIQYF
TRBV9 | CASSPRTGAADTGELFF
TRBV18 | CASAPQGSNQPQHF
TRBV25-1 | CASSSLRGGKGANTEAFF
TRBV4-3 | CASSQAPGQGGTEAFF
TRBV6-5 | CASSPGDRDTEAFF
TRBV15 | CATSRDRQGRSPLHF
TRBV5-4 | CASSFRDRVETQYF
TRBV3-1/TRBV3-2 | CASSQGRDTEAFF
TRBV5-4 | CASSQGQGGLNTEAFF
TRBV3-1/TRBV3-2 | CASSHPYGYTF
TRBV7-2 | CASSLAGQGLTGELFF
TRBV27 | CASSPTGTGLMRSSYEQYF
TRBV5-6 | CASSLAGGNFPEAFF
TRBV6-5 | CASSYSDRGGNQPQHF
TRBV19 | CASSMVGGPYEQYF